This T cell receptor beta chain came from a study of blood T cell repertoires in COVID-19. Overall study: Samples came from the United States, Italy and Spain, spanning acute and convalescent COVID-19. Sources were T cells, B-cell-depleted T cells, or PBMCs; the material itself was cDNA or gDNA.

The protocol was immunoSEQ multiplex PCR, while the TCRdb copy is restricted to in-frame clones and leaves out a portion. The sample carries around 97,000 clones, about 88% recorded once. V gave up 5 bases and J gave up 10 bases, with 24 bases separating them. Germline CDR1 and CDR2: MDHEN and SYDVKM. The CDR3 runs 16 residues. The TCR originated in a human donor in a cohort sampled during active COVID-19. V and J are TRBV28 and TRBJ1-5, with TRBD1 as a possible D gene (6 bases). The source material was peripheral blood. CDR3 sequence reads: CASSIPSQGEREPQHF. CDR3 in DNA: TGTGCCAGCAGTATACCCTCACAGGGAGAAAGGGAACCCCAGCATTTT.